The subject of this entry is one TCR beta chain. Its cognate antigen is unknown. This record belongs to a study of blood T cells in healthy people across ages. The CDR3 is 15 residues long. With 6 bases clipped from V and 2 bases from J, the junction kept 5 bases outside the gene matches. Germline CDR1 reads SGHTA; CDR2 reads FQGNSA. For the second PCR, which ran for about 6 to 12 cycles, a sample-barcoded 5' primer and a J-beta primer mix were used. Each CDR3 protein is one row after TCRdb ran MiXCR on the 5' RACE reads. This table holds fewer than 900,000 distinct CDR3 sequences, approximately 43% found once. Peripheral blood was drawn, roughly 10 milliliters per donor. Study-wide points: CMV infection status of these donors was not known. As age increased, TCR beta diversity per million T cells fell in a roughly linear fashion. Long-lived donors exceeded aged donors in naive CD4+ cells and diversity.

The source of this sequence is a woman between 55 and 75 years old in good health. The specimen was blood. This chain connects TRBV7-2 to TRBJ2-1; 9 bases match TRBD2. This chain's CDR3 is CASSSTSGPYNEQFF. The CDR3, as DNA: TGTGCCAGCAGTTCGACTAGCGGCCCCTACAATGAGCAGTTCTTC.